The 30 T cell receptor beta chains below were found in one sample sequenced in a study of blood T cell repertoires in COVID-19. The method was immunoSEQ multiplex PCR; TCRdb's version includes in-frame clones alone and lacks a portion of them. In the table there are some 120,000 clones, approximately 90% of which are singletons. The sample taken for sequencing was peripheral blood. Source of these receptors: a human donor with acute or convalescent COVID-19. The donor label of this sample is uncertain.

The chain links TRBV4-3 to TRBJ2-2; D unclear. The V gene's germline CDR1 is LGHNA and CDR2 YSLEER. The CDR3 is 13 amino acids. The ends were cut back, 1 base at V and 3 bases at J, with 3 bases in the middle. In nucleotides, the CDR3 is TGCGCCAGCAGCCAAGCGTACACCGGGGAGCTGTTTTTT. Its translation is CASSQAYTGELFF.

This clone was seen just once. J is TRBJ1-2 and V is TRBV28, with D perhaps matching TRBD1 (6 bases). There are 17 residues in the CDR3. Trimming cost V 5 bases and J 0 bases, with 19 bases left between them. Germline loops: CDR1 MDHEN, CDR2 SYDVKM. CDR3 residues: CASSAGRGGAANYGYTF. The CDR3 DNA reads TGTGCCAGCAGTGCCGGGCGAGGGGGGGCAGCTAACTATGGCTACACCTTC.

This chain connects TRBV28 to TRBJ2-7; tentatively, D is TRBD2 (5 bases). CDR1 and CDR2 from the germline V gene are MDHEN and SYDVKM. The CDR3 runs to 14 residues. V was clipped by 5 bases and J by 6 bases, with 17 bases between them. This CDR3 is CASSPGLVPGEQYF. The DNA for the CDR3 is TGTGCCAGCAGTCCCGGACTGGTACCTGGCGAGCAGTACTTC.

The J gene is TRBJ1-2, the V gene TRBV28, with TRBD1 matching over 7 bases. Germline CDR1 MDHEN, CDR2 SYDVKM. Trimming took 5 bases from V and 4 from J; bases not matched to a gene: 19. The CDR3 extends over 18 amino acids. The CDR3 DNA reads TGTGCCAGCAGTCCCCGGTGGAGGGGGCCCTCCTCTACCTATGGCTACACCTTC. It translates to CASSPRWRGPSSTYGYTF.

The gene calls are TRBV4-3 and TRBJ1-1, with 9 bases aligning to TRBD1. J gave up 9 bases and V 0 bases, and 8 bases lay outside the gene matches. The CDR3 contains 15 residues. The V gene's germline CDR1 is LGHNA and CDR2 YSLEER. In nucleotides, the CDR3 is TGCGCCAGCAGCCAAGATGTAGGAACAGGGGGCAAAGCTTTCTTT. As protein: CASSQDVGTGGKAFF.

V usage is TRBV5-1 and J usage is TRBJ1-6; D remains unclear. With 0 bases removed from V and 3 bases from J, the gap between germline ends came to 7 bases. The CDR3 has 15 amino acids. The germline CDR1 and CDR2 sequences are SGHRS and YFSETQ. CDR3 DNA sequence: TGCGCCAGCAGCTTGGCGACTGGCTATAATTCACCCCTCCACTTT. Its protein is CASSLATGYNSPLHF.

A single count supports this clone. The chain uses TRBV4-1 and TRBJ2-5; D not resolved. The CDR3 totals 15 residues. V was pared by 3 bases and J by 12 bases, with 23 bases between. The germline gives CDR1 MGHRA, CDR2 YSYEKL. CDR3 nucleotides: TGCGCCAGCAGCCAGATATGGCCCACGCCCGAACCCAAGTACTTC. It specifies CASSQIWPTPEPKYF.

The chain carries TRBV15 and TRBJ1-4; the match to TRBD1 covers 9 bases. CDR1 and CDR2 from the germline V gene are LNHNV and YYDKDF (reference sequence). CDR3 length: 16 residues. Germline trimming cut 0 bases from V and 7 bases from J; bases unmatched to any gene: 6. Here the CDR3 DNA reads TGTGCCACCAGCAGAGAAGGGACAGGGCTTGCTGAAAAACTGTTTTTT. Translation gives CATSREGTGLAEKLFF.

The chain uses TRBV30 and TRBJ1-5, with D unresolved. This CDR3 comprises 12 residues. Germline CDR1 GTSNPN, CDR2 SVGIG (reference sequence). V lost 2 bases and J lost 4, with 6 bases in between. The CDR3 bases are TGTGCCTGGAGTCCCTTGAATCAGCCCCAGCATTTT. Translated, it gives CAWSPLNQPQHF.

V and J are TRBV6-5 and TRBJ1-5, with D possibly TRBD1 on 5 matching bases. V shed 0 bases and J shed 1 base, with 10 bases lying between them. The germline CDR1 and CDR2 sequences are MNHEY and SVGAGI. The CDR3 contains 16 residues. The CDR3 reads CASSYSGQGSNQPQHF. In DNA, the CDR3 is TGTGCCAGCAGTTACTCGGGGCAGGGCAGCAATCAGCCCCAGCATTTT.

The V call is TRBV5-4, the J call TRBJ1-2; a weak D match, TRBD1 (6 bases). Trimming took off 0 bases at V and 5 bases at J, with 14 bases between the two ends. CDR3 length equals 15 residues. Per germline, CDR1 SGHNT and CDR2 YYREEE (reference sequence). The CDR3 region has the DNA TGTGCCAGCAGCTTGGAGGCAGGGAGGGGGTATGGCTACACCTTC. This codes for CASSLEAGRGYGYTF.

The V and J genes are TRBV27 and TRBJ1-1; no firm D call. Germline CDR1 reads MNHEY; CDR2 reads SMNVEV (reference sequence). V lost 2 bases to trimming and J lost 2 bases, with 6 bases between them. The CDR3 sequence is 13 residues long. The DNA of the CDR3 is TGTGCCAGCAGTTTAACAAGAAACACTGAAGCTTTCTTT. It is translated as CASSLTRNTEAFF.

The chain joins TRBV9 to TRBJ1-1; TRBD1 agrees at 8 bases. The V gene end was trimmed by 0 bases and the J gene end by 4 bases; junction bases not matched to a gene: 5. Germline V gene lookup returns CDR1 SGDLS and CDR2 YYNGEE. The CDR3 contains 15 residues. The CDR3 nucleotides are TGTGCCAGCAGCGTAGGGACAGGGTGGTCCACTGAAGCTTTCTTT. This gives the protein CASSVGTGWSTEAFF.

This chain connects TRBV18 to TRBJ1-2; D remains unclear. Per the germline V gene, CDR1 is KGHSH and CDR2 is LQKENI. V shed 5 bases and J shed 2 bases, with 18 bases lying between them. This CDR3 is 16 amino acids long. The CDR3 DNA reads TGTGCCAGCTCAGACGTAAACGGGAGGCGAAACTATGGCTACACCTTC. This translates into CASSDVNGRRNYGYTF.

The genes are TRBV5-1 and TRBJ1-1, with 12 bases fitting TRBD1. V shed 4 bases and J 0 bases; nucleotides not matched to a gene: 4. The CDR3 has 16 residues. Per the germline V gene, CDR1 is SGHRS and CDR2 is YFSETQ. The DNA of the CDR3 is TGCGCCAGCAGCCCGGGACAGGGGGCCCTGAACACTGAAGCTTTCTTT. Its protein is CASSPGQGALNTEAFF. Looking up the rest from reference TRBV5-1 and TRBJ1-1 gives the full variable domain: KAGVTQTPRYLIKTRGQQVTLSCSPISGHRSVSWYQQTPGQGLQFLFEYFSETQRNKGNFPGRFSGRQFSNSRSEMNVSTLELGDSALYLCASSPGQGALNTEAFFGQGTRLTVV.

V is TRBV6-2 or TRBV6-3 and J is TRBJ1-1; 10 bases line up with TRBD1. The CDR3 covers 13 residues. V shed 6 bases, J shed 4 bases, and the junction held 2 bases outside the gene matches. Per germline, CDR1 MNHEY and CDR2 SVGEGT. For the CDR3, the DNA is TGTGCCAGCAGCCGACAGGGGGCCACTGAAGCTTTCTTT. Protein: CASSRQGATEAFF.

The V call is TRBV18, the J call TRBJ1-2; TRBD1 matches at 8 bases. Trimming took 1 base from V and 4 from J; bases not matched to a gene: 5. The germline CDR1 and CDR2 sequences are KGHSH and LQKENI. This CDR3 has 15 residues. CDR3 nucleotide sequence: TGTGCCAGCTCACCACTTGACAGGGGATCCTATGGCTACACCTTC. Its protein is CASSPLDRGSYGYTF.

The CDR3 loop reads CSVYQETQYF. CDR3 coding DNA: TGCAGCGTCTACCAAGAGACCCAGTACTTC. V is TRBV29-1 and J is TRBJ2-5; D is undetermined. V gave up 6 bases and J gave up 0 bases, with 2 bases separating them. In germline, CDR1 is SQVTM, CDR2 ANQGSEA. This CDR3 region has 10 residues.

J is TRBJ1-4 and V is TRBV2; 9 bases line up with TRBD1. The ends lost 4 bases at V and 7 bases at J; junction bases unmatched: 4. The CDR3 is 14 amino acids. Germline V gene data show CDR1 as SNHLY and CDR2 as FYNNEI. The CDR3 is CASSAPGQGEKLFF. The CDR3 nucleotides are TGTGCCAGCAGTGCCCCGGGACAGGGTGAAAAACTGTTTTTT.

This chain connects TRBV12-3 or TRBV12-4 to TRBJ2-3; TRBD2 agrees at 8 bases. The CDR3 has 13 residues. With 6 bases clipped from V and 4 bases from J, the junction kept 3 bases outside the gene matches. The DNA for the CDR3 is TGTGCCAGCAGACGTAGCGGGGCAGATACGCAGTATTTT. Translation: CASRRSGADTQYF.

This chain links TRBV18 with TRBJ2-2; 7 positions match TRBD2. Germline lookup yields CDR1 KGHSH and CDR2 LQKENI. Trimming removed 9 bases from V and 5 bases from J; junction bases left unmatched: 24. The CDR3 sequence is 19 residues long. The CDR3 spells CASGTRTGGFLTSTGELFF. The CDR3, as DNA: TGTGCCAGTGGCACACGAACGGGAGGATTCTTGACTTCTACCGGGGAGCTGTTTTTT.

The chain carries TRBV7-2 and TRBJ1-3; D unclear. The CDR3 runs to 15 residues. Trimming cost V 5 bases and J 0 bases, with 11 bases left between them. Germline assignment: CDR1 SGHTA and CDR2 FQGNSA. The CDR3 DNA sequence: TGTGCCAGCAGCCAATCTTACAGCTCTGGAAACACCATATATTTT. Protein product: CASSQSYSSGNTIYF.

The chain couples TRBV7-8 to TRBJ1-2; D may be TRBD1 (5 bases). Trimming pared 0 bases from V and 7 bases from J, leaving 15 bases between. There are 15 residues in the CDR3. Germline values: CDR1 SGHVS, CDR2 FQNEAQ. This CDR3 is CASSLARGDRGGYTF. The CDR3 region has the DNA TGTGCCAGCAGCTTAGCGCGGGGGGATCGCGGTGGCTACACCTTC. Full variable domain (remainder filled in from reference TRBV7-8 and TRBJ1-2): GAGVSQSPRYKVAKRGQDVALRCDPISGHVSLFWYQQALGQGPEFLTYFQNEAQLDKSGLPSDRFFAERPEGSVSTLKIQRTQQEDSAVYLCASSLARGDRGGYTFGSGTRLTVV.

This rearrangement joins TRBV10-3 to TRBJ1-2, with TRBD1 identical over 8 bases. The length of the CDR3 is 15 residues. The germline gives CDR1 ENHRY, CDR2 SYGVKD. The J segment lost 5 bases and the V segment lost 6 bases, leaving 11 bases of the junction unmatched. In nucleotides, the CDR3 is TGTGCCATCAGACCCCGACAGGGGTCGGATTATGGCTACACCTTC. This encodes CAIRPRQGSDYGYTF.

This clone was seen a single time. This chain connects TRBV30 to TRBJ1-3; D possibly corresponds to TRBD1 (5 bases). The germline V gene has CDR1 GTSNPN and CDR2 SVGIG (reference sequence). The germline V and J ends were trimmed by 4 bases and 4 bases, with 29 bases remaining between them. The CDR3 runs to 19 residues. CDR3 sequence: CAWTPLLLGHRPSGNTIYF. Here the CDR3 DNA reads TGTGCCTGGACCCCATTGCTCCTCGGACACCGGCCGTCCGGAAACACCATATATTTT.

V gene TRBV29-1 combines with J gene TRBJ2-1, with a tentative D call TRBD2 (6 bases). CDR1 is SQVTM, CDR2 ANQGSEA, per germline. The CDR3 runs to 15 residues. V lost 4 bases to trimming and J lost 0 bases, with 13 bases between them. This CDR3 is CSVAGAAPSYNEQFF. The CDR3 nucleotides read TGCAGCGTTGCGGGAGCGGCGCCCTCCTACAATGAGCAGTTCTTC.

The DNA for the CDR3 is TGTGCCACCAGTGATTTCCACAGGGGGCCCCTCAACTATGGCTACACCTTC. It is translated as CATSDFHRGPLNYGYTF. The rearrangement links TRBV24-1 to TRBJ1-2; 9 bases are shared with TRBD1. Trimming removed 1 base from V and 2 bases from J; junction bases left unmatched: 7. The V gene's germline CDR1 is KGHDR and CDR2 SFDVKD. The CDR3 length is 17 residues.

This clone was found once. The gene calls are TRBV6-5 and TRBJ2-5, with 7 bases that match TRBD1. Germline V gene data show CDR1 as MNHEY and CDR2 as SVGAGI. Trimming took 2 bases from V and 5 from J; bases not matched to a gene: 11. This CDR3 has 16 residues. The CDR3, as DNA: TGTGCCAGCAGTTACACGGCCCGGGACAGTCTGGAGACCCAGTACTTC. It yields the protein CASSYTARDSLETQYF.

In this sample, this clone turned up once. The rearrangement links TRBV4-2 to TRBJ1-1; TRBD1 is a possible D gene (6 bases). Germline V gene data show CDR1 as LGHNA and CDR2 as YNFKEQ. The CDR3 totals 13 residues. V was cut by 4 bases and J by 11 bases, with 17 bases left in between. The CDR3 coding sequence is TGTGCCAGCAGCCCCCGGGATCAGGGGCGTGCTTTCTTT. Translated, it gives CASSPRDQGRAFF.

The V gene is TRBV6-1, the J gene TRBJ1-2; weak D call: TRBD1 (5 bases). This CDR3 comprises 16 residues. Trimming shortened V by 1 base and J by 0 bases, and 12 bases separated the two germline ends. Germline V gene lookup returns CDR1 MNHNS and CDR2 SASEGT. This chain's CDR3 is CASSEGAGPANYGYTF. The CDR3 nucleotides read TGTGCCAGCAGTGAAGGCGCAGGGCCGGCTAACTATGGCTACACCTTC.